This entry features one T cell receptor beta chain sequence. What it recognizes is unknown. Expressed TCRB transcripts were sequenced after all isolated RNA was converted to cDNA. Sequenced by immunoSEQ multiplex PCR; TCRdb stores in-frame clones only, minus some. The table shows hundreds of thousands of clones, with roughly an eighth occurring only once. From germline, CDR1 is SGHTA and CDR2 FQGNSA. The CDR3 has 15 amino acids. The V end lost 1 base, the J end lost 0 bases, and 9 bases lay between the germline ends. The sample is drawn from a study of beta chain features in type 1 diabetes. Study-wide background: The patients were much like the healthy donors in age, gender and cell yields.

Overall study findings and caveats: Within each of all four CD4+ subsets, Type 1 diabetes patients had TCRB CDR3s that were moderately but significantly shorter. There were fewer insertions and more deletions at the VDJ junctions of type 1 diabetes patients. Naive, central memory and Treg TCRB repertoires seemed to resemble each other more closely in patients than they did in healthy donors.

This clonotype was sampled from a man under 40 with type 1 diabetes. The rearrangement uses TRBV7-2 and TRBJ1-1, with no clear D. Sequencing was done on a sample of naive CD4+ T cells from blood. The CDR3 loop is CASSLVLTMNTEAFF. CDR3 nucleotides: TGTGCCAGCAGCTTAGTTTTGACTATGAACACTGAAGCTTTCTTT.